What follows is one T cell receptor beta chain and its context. Its antigen remains unknown. The V gene's germline CDR1 is MNHEY and CDR2 SMNVEV (reference sequence). V lost 2 bases to trimming and J lost 3 bases; unmatched junction nucleotides: 15. The CDR3 contains 19 residues. Alongside a J-beta primer mix, a sample-barcoded 5' primer served in a second PCR lasting about 7 to 12 cycles. A tag from a template-switch adaptor with 12 random nucleotides marked each cDNA molecule. From the 5' RACE reads, TCRdb called clonotypes with MiXCR, one entry per CDR3 protein. This table holds about 580,000 distinct CDR3 sequences, around half found once. These data belong to a study of blood T cells in healthy people across ages. Overall study findings and caveats: Donor CMV status, an unknown factor, possibly confounded changes in expanded clonotypes. Comparison with aged donors showed that long-lived donors had more naive CD4+ cells and higher diversity.

The chain uses TRBV27 and TRBJ2-3, with 9 bases matching TRBD2. This TCR was sampled from a man older than 75 in good health. The material sequenced was blood. The CDR3: CASSLRGQRGAQGTDTQYF. As DNA, the CDR3 is TGTGCCAGCAGTTTAAGGGGCCAGCGGGGGGCCCAAGGTACAGATACGCAGTATTTT.